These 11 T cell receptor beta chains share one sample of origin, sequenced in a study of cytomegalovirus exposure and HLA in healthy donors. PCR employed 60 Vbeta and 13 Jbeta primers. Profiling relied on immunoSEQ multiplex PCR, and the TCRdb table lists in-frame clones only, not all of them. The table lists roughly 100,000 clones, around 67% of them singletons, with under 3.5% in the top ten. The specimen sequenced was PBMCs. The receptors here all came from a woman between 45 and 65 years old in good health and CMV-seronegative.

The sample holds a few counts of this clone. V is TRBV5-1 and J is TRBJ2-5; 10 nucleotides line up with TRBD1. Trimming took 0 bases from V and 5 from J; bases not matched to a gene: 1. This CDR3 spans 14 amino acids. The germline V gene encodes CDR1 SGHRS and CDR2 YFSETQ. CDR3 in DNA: TGCGCCAGCAGCTTGGGACAGGGGGCTGAGACCCAGTACTTC. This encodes CASSLGQGAETQYF.

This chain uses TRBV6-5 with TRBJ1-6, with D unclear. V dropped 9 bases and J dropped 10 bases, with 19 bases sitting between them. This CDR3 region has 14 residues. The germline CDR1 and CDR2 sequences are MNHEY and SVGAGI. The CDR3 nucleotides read TGTGCCAGTAGAGCGACGCCCGATAGATCACCCCTCCACTTT. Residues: CASRATPDRSPLHF.

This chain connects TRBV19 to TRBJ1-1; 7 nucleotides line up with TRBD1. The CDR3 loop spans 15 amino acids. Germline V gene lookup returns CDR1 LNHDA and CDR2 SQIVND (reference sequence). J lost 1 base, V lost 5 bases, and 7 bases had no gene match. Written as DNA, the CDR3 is TGTGCCAGTAGTCCCCCCCACAGGGGGAACACTGAAGCTTTCTTT. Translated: CASSPPHRGNTEAFF.

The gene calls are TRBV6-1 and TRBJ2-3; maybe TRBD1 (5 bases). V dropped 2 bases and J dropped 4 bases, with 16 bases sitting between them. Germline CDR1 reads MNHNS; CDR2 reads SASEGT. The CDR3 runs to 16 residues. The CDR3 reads CASSENPGRGADTQYF. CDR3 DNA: TGTGCCAGCAGTGAAAATCCGGGTAGGGGTGCAGATACGCAGTATTTT.

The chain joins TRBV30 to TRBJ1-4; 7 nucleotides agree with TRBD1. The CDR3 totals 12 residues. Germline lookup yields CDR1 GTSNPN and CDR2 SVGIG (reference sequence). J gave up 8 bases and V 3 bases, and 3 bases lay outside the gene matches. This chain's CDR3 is CAWRAGGEKLFF. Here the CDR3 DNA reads TGTGCCTGGAGGGCAGGGGGGGAAAAACTGTTTTTT.

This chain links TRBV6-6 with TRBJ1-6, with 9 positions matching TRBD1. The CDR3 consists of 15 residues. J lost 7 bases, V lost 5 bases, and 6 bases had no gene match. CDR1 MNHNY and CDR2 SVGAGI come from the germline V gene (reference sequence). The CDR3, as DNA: TGTGCCAGCAGTAAACGGACAGGGGTCAATTCACCCCTCCACTTT. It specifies CASSKRTGVNSPLHF.

The CDR3 DNA reads as TGTGCCAGCAGCTCGGGACAGGGGACGAGCGGCTACGAGCAGTACTTC. This codes for CASSSGQGTSGYEQYF. The rearrangement links TRBV7-2 to TRBJ2-7; 10 bases are shared with TRBD1. J gave up 3 bases and V 4 bases, and 9 bases lay outside the gene matches. The germline V gene has CDR1 SGHTA and CDR2 FQGNSA. This CDR3 contains 16 residues.

Written as DNA, the CDR3 is TGCGCCAGCAGCTTAGCCCCCGGGACAGGGCTCCCTAACTATGGCTACACCTTC. Translated: CASSLAPGTGLPNYGYTF. The chain joins TRBV5-1 to TRBJ1-2, with 9 bases identical to TRBD1. Trimming removed 2 bases from V and 0 bases from J; junction bases left unmatched: 11. Germline CDR1 reads SGHRS; CDR2 reads YFSETQ. The CDR3 consists of 18 residues.

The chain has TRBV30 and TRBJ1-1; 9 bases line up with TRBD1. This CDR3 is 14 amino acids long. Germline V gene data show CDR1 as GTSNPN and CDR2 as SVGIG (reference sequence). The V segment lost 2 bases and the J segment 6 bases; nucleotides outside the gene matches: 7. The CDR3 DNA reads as TGTGCCTGGAGTTTCACATGGACAGGGGCTGAAGCTTTCTTT. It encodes CAWSFTWTGAEAFF.

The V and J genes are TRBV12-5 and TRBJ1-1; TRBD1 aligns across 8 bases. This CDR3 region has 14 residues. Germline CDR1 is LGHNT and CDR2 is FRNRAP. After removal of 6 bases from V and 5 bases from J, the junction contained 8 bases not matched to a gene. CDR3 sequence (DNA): TGTGCTAGTGGGAACAGGGGGGTGGTAACTGAAGCTTTCTTT. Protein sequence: CASGNRGVVTEAFF. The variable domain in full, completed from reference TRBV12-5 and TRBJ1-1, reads DARVTQTPRHKVTEMGQEVTMRCQPILGHNTVFWYRQTMMQGLELLAYFRNRAPLDDSGMPKDRFSAEMPDATLATLKIQPSEPRDSAVYFCASGNRGVVTEAFFGQGTRLTVV.

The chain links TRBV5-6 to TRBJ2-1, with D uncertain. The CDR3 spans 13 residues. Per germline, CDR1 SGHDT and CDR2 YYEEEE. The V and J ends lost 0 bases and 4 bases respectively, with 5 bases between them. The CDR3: CASSLGLYNEQFF. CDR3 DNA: TGTGCCAGCAGCTTGGGTCTATACAATGAGCAGTTCTTC.